The rows below give T cell receptor beta chains drawn from one sample of a study of T cell repertoires in cytomegalovirus infection. No antigen is known for these receptors. TCRdb processed the reads anew with MiXCR; each CDR3 protein has one entry. The table records 750,000 to 900,000 distinct CDR3 sequences, roughly 29% of them present only once. The sample consisted of cultured CD8+ T cells from PBMCs, taken from culture after CMV antigen stimulation. The receptors derive from a human donor in good health (CMV status not recorded). Some clones in this sample may be carry-over from other donors' samples. CDR3s include the opening cysteine and the closing phenylalanine or tryptophan. The order of the fields is J gene, D gene, clone size, V gene, CDR3 DNA, CDR3 protein. The D gene is left open where the match is weak. Not all rows give a size; the values are once, few, many and, for expanded clones, a class.

j_gene: TRBJ1-2
d_gene: TRBD1
abundance: few
v_gene: TRBV12-3/TRBV12-4
CDR3nt: TGTGCCAGCAGACACACAGACAGGGGCCCCTGGGGCTATGGCTACACCTTC
CDR3aa: CASRHTDRGPWGYGYTF

j_gene: TRBJ2-3
d_gene: TRBD2
abundance: NA
v_gene: TRBV6-5
CDR3nt: TGTGCCAGCAGTTGCGGGGGGGCGGGGGGGTGGACAGATACGCAGTATTTT
CDR3aa: CASSCGGAGGWTDTQYF

j_gene: TRBJ1-2
d_gene: NA
abundance: NA
v_gene: TRBV3-1
CDR3nt: TGTGCCAGCAGCTTGACAGGAGAAACCCCCTATGGCTACACCTTC
CDR3aa: CASSLTGETPYGYTF

j_gene: TRBJ2-5
d_gene: NA
abundance: NA
v_gene: TRBV5-4
CDR3nt: TGTGCCAACAGCTTGGATGGGGGCCTGATCAAAGAGACCCAGTACTTC
CDR3aa: CANSLDGGLIKETQYF

j_gene: TRBJ2-1
d_gene: TRBD2
abundance: NA
v_gene: TRBV12-5
CDR3nt: TGTGCTAGTGGTTTCTCGACTAGCGGGGGTAGCTCCTACAATGAGCAGTTCTTC
CDR3aa: CASGFSTSGGSSYNEQFF

j_gene: TRBJ2-3
d_gene: TRBD2
abundance: few
v_gene: TRBV4-1
CDR3nt: TGCGCCAGCAGCCACCGACTAGCGGGGATAACAGATACGCAGTATTTT
CDR3aa: CASSHRLAGITDTQYF

j_gene: TRBJ2-2
d_gene: NA
abundance: NA
v_gene: TRBV19
CDR3nt: TGTGCCAGTATCGCTACCTGGGGCTCCCTGGGGGAGCTGTTTTTT
CDR3aa: CASIATWGSLGELFF

j_gene: TRBJ2-7
d_gene: NA
abundance: NA
v_gene: TRBV7-9
CDR3nt: TGTGCCAGCAGCGGAATTACAGGGAGGCACGAGCAGTACTTC
CDR3aa: CASSGITGRHEQYF

j_gene: TRBJ2-5
d_gene: NA
abundance: many
v_gene: TRBV28
CDR3nt: TGTGCCAGCAGTTTACCAGGACAAGAGACCCAGTACTTC
CDR3aa: CASSLPGQETQYF

j_gene: TRBJ2-1
d_gene: TRBD2
abundance: NA
v_gene: TRBV6-4
CDR3nt: TGTGCCAGCAGTGACTCGACTAGCGGGGGGGGGTACAATGAGCAGTTCTTC
CDR3aa: CASSDSTSGGGYNEQFF

j_gene: TRBJ1-5
d_gene: NA
abundance: few
v_gene: TRBV12-5
CDR3nt: TGTGCTAGTGGTTTAGGAGGGGTCAATCAGCCCCAGCATTTT
CDR3aa: CASGLGGVNQPQHF

j_gene: TRBJ2-7
d_gene: NA
abundance: few
v_gene: TRBV15
CDR3nt: TGTGCCCCCGCGTGCAGGGCAGCCTACGAGCAGTACTTC
CDR3aa: CAPACRAAYEQYF

j_gene: TRBJ1-2
d_gene: NA
abundance: NA
v_gene: TRBV15
CDR3nt: TGTGCCACCAGCGGCTTGACTACTAACTATGGCTACACCTTC
CDR3aa: CATSGLTTNYGYTF

j_gene: TRBJ2-5
d_gene: TRBD1
abundance: NA
v_gene: TRBV11-3
CDR3nt: TGTGCCAGCAGCTTGACAGGGAGAGAGACCCAGAACTTC
CDR3aa: CASSLTGRETQNF

j_gene: TRBJ2-7
d_gene: NA
abundance: few
v_gene: TRBV6-1
CDR3nt: TGTGCCAGCAGTGAGGGGGTACCAAGCTCCTACGAGCAGTACTTC
CDR3aa: CASSEGVPSSYEQYF

j_gene: TRBJ2-1
d_gene: TRBD2
abundance: many
v_gene: TRBV11-3
CDR3nt: TGTGCCAGCAGCTTAGGGGGCGGAAGCGGGGGGGCCTACAATGAGCAGTTCTTC
CDR3aa: CASSLGGGSGGAYNEQFF

j_gene: TRBJ1-1
d_gene: NA
abundance: NA
v_gene: TRBV15
CDR3nt: TGTGCCACCAGCAGCGGACAGATCGACACTGAAGCTTTCTTT
CDR3aa: CATSSGQIDTEAFF

j_gene: TRBJ2-1
d_gene: NA
abundance: NA
v_gene: TRBV24-1
CDR3nt: TGTGCCACCAGTGATGCCCGAGTGTCGGGCGAGCAGTTCTTC
CDR3aa: CATSDARVSGEQFF

j_gene: TRBJ2-3
d_gene: TRBD2
abundance: NA
v_gene: TRBV19
CDR3nt: TGTGCCGTTTTACCCCCGGGACTAGAGGGAGATACGCAGTATTTT
CDR3aa: CAVLPPGLEGDTQYF

j_gene: TRBJ2-1
d_gene: NA
abundance: NA
v_gene: TRBV5-1
CDR3nt: TGCGCCAGCAGCCATCTGACGGGTCCCTACAATGAGCAGTTCTTC
CDR3aa: CASSHLTGPYNEQFF

j_gene: TRBJ1-1
d_gene: NA
abundance: NA
v_gene: TRBV10-1
CDR3nt: TGCGCCAGCAGTGAGTCTGGGGTGAACACTGAAGCTTTCTTT
CDR3aa: CASSESGVNTEAFF

j_gene: TRBJ2-1
d_gene: TRBD1
abundance: few
v_gene: TRBV4-2
CDR3nt: TGTGCCAGCAGCCAAGGAACAGGGGGCTACAATGAGCAGTTCTTC
CDR3aa: CASSQGTGGYNEQFF

j_gene: TRBJ2-1
d_gene: NA
abundance: NA
v_gene: TRBV14
CDR3nt: TGTGCCAGCAGCCAAGTGTTAGCGGTTTACAATGAGCAGTTCTTC
CDR3aa: CASSQVLAVYNEQFF

j_gene: TRBJ2-1
d_gene: NA
abundance: few
v_gene: TRBV6-2/TRBV6-3
CDR3nt: TGTGCCAGCAGTCGCCTTATCTACAATGAGCAGTTCTTC
CDR3aa: CASSRLIYNEQFF

j_gene: TRBJ1-4
d_gene: NA
abundance: few
v_gene: TRBV6-5
CDR3nt: TGTGCCAGCAGTTACGGTTGGGAGGGTGCAACTAATGAAAAACTGTTTTTT
CDR3aa: CASSYGWEGATNEKLFF

j_gene: TRBJ1-4
d_gene: TRBD1
abundance: NA
v_gene: TRBV6-5
CDR3nt: TGTGCCAGCAGTTACTCGACAGGGTACGAAAAACTGTTTTTT
CDR3aa: CASSYSTGYEKLFF

j_gene: TRBJ1-1
d_gene: NA
abundance: few
v_gene: TRBV11-1
CDR3nt: TGTGCCAGCAGCTTAGACCCTGGACAGACAACTGAAGCTTTCTTT
CDR3aa: CASSLDPGQTTEAFF

j_gene: TRBJ1-5
d_gene: NA
abundance: NA
v_gene: TRBV7-4
CDR3nt: TGTGCCAGCAGCTTAGCGTCAGGACCCTATAGCAATCAGCCCCAGCATTTT
CDR3aa: CASSLASGPYSNQPQHF

j_gene: TRBJ2-2
d_gene: TRBD1
abundance: NA
v_gene: TRBV15
CDR3nt: TGTGCCACCAGCAGTAATCGTCCGTGGACAGGGATCACCGGGGAGCTGTTTTTT
CDR3aa: CATSSNRPWTGITGELFF

j_gene: TRBJ2-5
d_gene: NA
abundance: few
v_gene: TRBV6-5
CDR3nt: TGTGCCAGCAGTTACGATCGTTCGGGGGACCAAGAGACCCAGTACTTC
CDR3aa: CASSYDRSGDQETQYF

j_gene: TRBJ2-5
d_gene: TRBD2
abundance: NA
v_gene: TRBV7-8
CDR3nt: TGTGCCAGCAGCTCGAAGCGGGGGGAAGAGACCCAGTACTTC
CDR3aa: CASSSKRGEETQYF

j_gene: TRBJ2-7
d_gene: NA
abundance: NA
v_gene: TRBV7-9
CDR3nt: TGTGCCAGCAGCTTAGATGAGGCCTTGCCTCCCTACGAGCAGTACTTC
CDR3aa: CASSLDEALPPYEQYF

j_gene: TRBJ1-2
d_gene: NA
abundance: NA
v_gene: TRBV28
CDR3nt: TGTGCCAGCGCTCCCAACTATGGCTACACCTTC
CDR3aa: CASAPNYGYTF

j_gene: TRBJ2-7
d_gene: NA
abundance: NA
v_gene: TRBV20-1
CDR3nt: TGCAGTGCAAAATTCCGGGACAACAATCCCTACGAGCAGTACTTC
CDR3aa: CSAKFRDNNPYEQYF

j_gene: TRBJ2-5
d_gene: NA
abundance: few
v_gene: TRBV2
CDR3nt: TGTGCCTCGGAGGGGGACGAGTACCAAGAGACCCAGTACTTC
CDR3aa: CASEGDEYQETQYF

j_gene: TRBJ2-3
d_gene: NA
abundance: NA
v_gene: TRBV28
CDR3nt: TGTGCCAGCAGGCTTTCGGACAGTACATTCACAGATACGCAGTATTTT
CDR3aa: CASRLSDSTFTDTQYF

j_gene: TRBJ1-6
d_gene: NA
abundance: NA
v_gene: TRBV20-1
CDR3nt: TGCAGTGCGAGGCTCGGTGGGGGGAATTCACCCCTCCACTTT
CDR3aa: CSARLGGGNSPLHF

j_gene: TRBJ1-5
d_gene: TRBD1
abundance: many
v_gene: TRBV7-9
CDR3nt: TGTGCCAGCAGCTTAGGGGGACAGAAGAATCAGCCCCAGCATTTT
CDR3aa: CASSLGGQKNQPQHF

j_gene: TRBJ1-5
d_gene: NA
abundance: NA
v_gene: TRBV7-2
CDR3nt: TGTGCCAGCAGCTTATCTGGGGTGAGCAATCAGCCCCAGCATTTT
CDR3aa: CASSLSGVSNQPQHF

j_gene: TRBJ1-5
d_gene: NA
abundance: NA
v_gene: TRBV27
CDR3nt: TGTGCCAGCAGTTTATCGGGACATCATCAGCCCCAGCATTTT
CDR3aa: CASSLSGHHQPQHF

j_gene: TRBJ1-6
d_gene: NA
abundance: NA
v_gene: TRBV14
CDR3nt: TGTGCCAGCAGCCAAGATAGGGTAATCACCTATAATTCACCCCTCCACTTT
CDR3aa: CASSQDRVITYNSPLHF

j_gene: TRBJ2-5
d_gene: TRBD2
abundance: few
v_gene: TRBV6-2/TRBV6-3
CDR3nt: TGTGCCAGCAGTTACCGGACTAGCTACCTAGAGACCCAGTACTTC
CDR3aa: CASSYRTSYLETQYF

j_gene: TRBJ2-3
d_gene: NA
abundance: NA
v_gene: TRBV9
CDR3nt: TGTGCCAGCAGCCTTAGGGCGGGGATTACTAGCACAGATACGCAGTATTTT
CDR3aa: CASSLRAGITSTDTQYF

j_gene: TRBJ2-5
d_gene: NA
abundance: NA
v_gene: TRBV27
CDR3nt: TGTGCCAGCAGTTTAGAAGCAGCCGCGACCCAGTACTTC
CDR3aa: CASSLEAAATQYF

j_gene: TRBJ2-4
d_gene: NA
abundance: many
v_gene: TRBV7-2
CDR3nt: TGTGCCAGCAGAGCGACAGTAGCCAAAAACATTCAGTACTTC
CDR3aa: CASRATVAKNIQYF

j_gene: TRBJ1-3
d_gene: NA
abundance: NA
v_gene: TRBV7-6
CDR3nt: TGTGCCGCCCGGGCCGGAAACACCATATATTTT
CDR3aa: CAARAGNTIYF

j_gene: TRBJ2-7
d_gene: TRBD2
abundance: few
v_gene: TRBV2
CDR3nt: TGTGCCAGCAGTGAAGTAGCGGGGGAGTCCTACGAGCAGTACTTC
CDR3aa: CASSEVAGESYEQYF

j_gene: TRBJ1-2
d_gene: TRBD1
abundance: few
v_gene: TRBV12-3/TRBV12-4
CDR3nt: TGTGCCAGCAGTTACAGGGGGGAGAATGGCTACACCTTC
CDR3aa: CASSYRGENGYTF

j_gene: TRBJ2-7
d_gene: NA
abundance: few
v_gene: TRBV5-1
CDR3nt: TGCGCCAGCAGCTTGGGAGAGGGGAACTACGAGCAGTACTTC
CDR3aa: CASSLGEGNYEQYF

j_gene: TRBJ1-1
d_gene: NA
abundance: many
v_gene: TRBV7-9
CDR3nt: TGTGCCAGCTTATTTGGGGACACTGAAGCTTTCTTT
CDR3aa: CASLFGDTEAFF

j_gene: TRBJ2-7
d_gene: TRBD1
abundance: NA
v_gene: TRBV27
CDR3nt: TGTGCCAGCAGTCCCTTACGGACAGGGGACGAGCAGTACTTC
CDR3aa: CASSPLRTGDEQYF

j_gene: TRBJ2-7
d_gene: NA
abundance: NA
v_gene: TRBV7-6
CDR3nt: TGTGCCAGCAGCCCTGGGGACATCTACTACGAGCAGTACTTC
CDR3aa: CASSPGDIYYEQYF

j_gene: TRBJ2-1
d_gene: TRBD2
abundance: many
v_gene: TRBV7-2
CDR3nt: TGTGCCAGCAGCCGGGGGGGAGGAAATGAGCAGTTCTTC
CDR3aa: CASSRGGGNEQFF

j_gene: TRBJ2-1
d_gene: NA
abundance: NA
v_gene: TRBV4-2
CDR3nt: TGTGCCAGCAGCCAAAACCCCGGACTGGTCCATGAGCAGTTCTTC
CDR3aa: CASSQNPGLVHEQFF

j_gene: TRBJ1-4
d_gene: NA
abundance: many
v_gene: TRBV7-9
CDR3nt: TGTGCCAGCAGCTCTCAGGGAGGGGCCCTGATCATTGAAAAACTGTTTTTT
CDR3aa: CASSSQGGALIIEKLFF

j_gene: TRBJ2-1
d_gene: TRBD2
abundance: few
v_gene: TRBV12-3/TRBV12-4
CDR3nt: TGTGCCAGCAGTGGGCCAGCACTAGCGGGGGGGCCGGATGAGCAGTTCTTC
CDR3aa: CASSGPALAGGPDEQFF

j_gene: TRBJ1-6
d_gene: NA
abundance: NA
v_gene: TRBV6-6
CDR3nt: TGTGCCAGCAGTTACGGCGGGGGGCGGAATTCACCCCTCCACTTT
CDR3aa: CASSYGGGRNSPLHF